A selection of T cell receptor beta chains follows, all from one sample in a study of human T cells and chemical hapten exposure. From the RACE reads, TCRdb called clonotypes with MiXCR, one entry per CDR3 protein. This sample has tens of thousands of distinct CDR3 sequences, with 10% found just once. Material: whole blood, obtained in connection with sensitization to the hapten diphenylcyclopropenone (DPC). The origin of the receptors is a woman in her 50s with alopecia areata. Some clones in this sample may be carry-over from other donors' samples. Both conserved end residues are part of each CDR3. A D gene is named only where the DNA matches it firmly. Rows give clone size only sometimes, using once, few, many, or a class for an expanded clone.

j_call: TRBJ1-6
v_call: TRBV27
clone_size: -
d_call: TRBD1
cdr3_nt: TGTGCCAGCAGGGGGGCCGGGACAGGGGTTTCACCCCTCCACTTT
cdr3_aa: CASRGAGTGVSPLHF

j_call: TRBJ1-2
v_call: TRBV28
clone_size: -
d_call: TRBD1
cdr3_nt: TGTGCCAGCAGTATCTCAGGGGGGACGACTGGCTACACCTTC
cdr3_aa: CASSISGGTTGYTF

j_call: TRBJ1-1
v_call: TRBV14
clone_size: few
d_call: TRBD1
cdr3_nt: TGTGCCAGCAGCCGCAGCAGGGGGGGCACTGAAGCTTTCTTT
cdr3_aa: CASSRSRGGTEAFF

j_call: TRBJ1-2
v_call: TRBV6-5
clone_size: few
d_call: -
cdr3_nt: TGTGCCAGCAGTTACGCCCCTCGGAGGGGAAGGTCTGGCTACACCTTC
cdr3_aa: CASSYAPRRGRSGYTF

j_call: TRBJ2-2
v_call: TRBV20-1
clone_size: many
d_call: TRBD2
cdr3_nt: TGCAGTGCTAGGTTACTAGCGGGAGGGAGCACCGGGGAGCTGTTTTTT
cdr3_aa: CSARLLAGGSTGELFF

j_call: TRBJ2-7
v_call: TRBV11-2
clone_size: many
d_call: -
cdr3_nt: TGTGCCAGCAGCTTAGTAGCAAGATACGAGCAGTACTTC
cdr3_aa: CASSLVARYEQYF

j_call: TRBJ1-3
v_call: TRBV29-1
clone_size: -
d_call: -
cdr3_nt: TGCAGCGGAACGAGCTCTGGAAACACCATATATTTT
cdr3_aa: CSGTSSGNTIYF

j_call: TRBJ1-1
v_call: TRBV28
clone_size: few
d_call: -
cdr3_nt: TGTGCCAGCAGTTCTTGGGAGGGGTCAGGGACTGAAGCTTTCTTT
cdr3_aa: CASSSWEGSGTEAFF

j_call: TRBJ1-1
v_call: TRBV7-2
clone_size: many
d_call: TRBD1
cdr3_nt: TGTGCCAGCAGCCACCCCAGGGGGCGATTTGAAGCTTTCTTT
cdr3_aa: CASSHPRGRFEAFF

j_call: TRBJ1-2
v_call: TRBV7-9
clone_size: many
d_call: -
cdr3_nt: TGTGCCAGCCGAGGGGAAATCTATGGCTACACCTTC
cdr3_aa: CASRGEIYGYTF

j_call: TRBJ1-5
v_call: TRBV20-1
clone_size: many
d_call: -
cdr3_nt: TGCAGTGGGAACGTGGGGGTAAATCAGCCCCAGCATTTT
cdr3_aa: CSGNVGVNQPQHF

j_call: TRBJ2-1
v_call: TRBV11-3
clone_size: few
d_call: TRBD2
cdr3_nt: TGTGCCAGCAGCCAGGGGACTAGCGGGACCGATGAGCAGTTCTTC
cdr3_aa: CASSQGTSGTDEQFF

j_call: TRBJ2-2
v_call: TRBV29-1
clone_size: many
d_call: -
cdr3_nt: TGCAGCGTTGGGCCAGACACCGGGGAGCTGTTTTTT
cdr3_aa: CSVGPDTGELFF

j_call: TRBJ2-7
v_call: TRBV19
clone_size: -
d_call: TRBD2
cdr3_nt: TGTGCCAGTAGTCCGGGACTAGGAACGTACGAGCAGTACTTC
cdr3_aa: CASSPGLGTYEQYF

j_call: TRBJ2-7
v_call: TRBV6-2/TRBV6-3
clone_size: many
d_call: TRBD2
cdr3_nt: TGTGCCAGCAGTTACGGTTCTAGCGGGAGCGAGCAGTACTTC
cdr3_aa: CASSYGSSGSEQYF

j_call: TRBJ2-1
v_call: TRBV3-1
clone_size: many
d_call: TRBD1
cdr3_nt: TGTGCCAGCAGCCCCAGGACAGGATATAGCTCCTACAATGAGCAGTTCTTC
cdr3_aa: CASSPRTGYSSYNEQFF

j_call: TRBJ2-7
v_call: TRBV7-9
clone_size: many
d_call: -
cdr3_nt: TGTGCCAGCAGCACCGGGCCAGTGAACGAGCAGTACTTC
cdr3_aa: CASSTGPVNEQYF

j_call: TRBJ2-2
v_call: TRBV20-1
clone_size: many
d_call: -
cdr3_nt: TGCAGTGCTAGCGGGAAGCACACCGGGGAGCTGTTTTTT
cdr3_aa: CSASGKHTGELFF

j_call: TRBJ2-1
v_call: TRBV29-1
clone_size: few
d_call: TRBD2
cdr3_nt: TGCAGCGCCTGGACTAGCGGGAGGGGGAATGAGCAGTTCTTC
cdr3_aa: CSAWTSGRGNEQFF

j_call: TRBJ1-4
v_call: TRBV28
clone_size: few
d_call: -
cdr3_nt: TGTGCCAGCGGAAACCGAAATGAAAAACTGTTTTTT
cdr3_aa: CASGNRNEKLFF

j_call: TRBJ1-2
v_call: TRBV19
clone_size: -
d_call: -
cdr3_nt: TGTGCCAGTAGTATAGCAGGGACCCTTTATGGCTACACCTTC
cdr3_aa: CASSIAGTLYGYTF

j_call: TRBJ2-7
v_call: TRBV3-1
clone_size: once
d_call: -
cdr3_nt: TGTGCCAGCAGCCAAGATCTGCGTCGCGGCCTTTTCTTC
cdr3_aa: CASSQDLRRGLFF

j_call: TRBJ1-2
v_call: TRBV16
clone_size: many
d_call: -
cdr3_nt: TGTGCCAGCAGCCAATTTCGTTCCGACAGTAACTATGGCTACACCTTC
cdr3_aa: CASSQFRSDSNYGYTF

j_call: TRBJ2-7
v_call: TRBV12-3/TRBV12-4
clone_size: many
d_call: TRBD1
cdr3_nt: TGTGCCAGCAGTTTCTCGGGACAGGGGGCTTGGGAGCAGTACTTC
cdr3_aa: CASSFSGQGAWEQYF

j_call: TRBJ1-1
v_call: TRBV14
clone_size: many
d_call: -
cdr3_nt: TGTGCCAGCAGCCAAGGGTTACTGAACACTGAAGCTTTCTTT
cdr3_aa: CASSQGLLNTEAFF

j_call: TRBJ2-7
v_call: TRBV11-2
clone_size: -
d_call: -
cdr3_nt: TGTGCCAGCAGCTTCGGCAGGTGGTGGTACGAGCAGTACTTC
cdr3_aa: CASSFGRWWYEQYF

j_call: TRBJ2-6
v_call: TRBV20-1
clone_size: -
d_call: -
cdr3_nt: TGCAGTGCCCCTGCGGCCCCCGGGGCCAACGTCCTGACTTTC
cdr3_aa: CSAPAAPGANVLTF

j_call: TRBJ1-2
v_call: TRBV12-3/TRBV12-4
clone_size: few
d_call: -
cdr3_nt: TGTGCCAGCAGCCCGCGAGCCTATGGCTACACCTTC
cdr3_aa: CASSPRAYGYTF

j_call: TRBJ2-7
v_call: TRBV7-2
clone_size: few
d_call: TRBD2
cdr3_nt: TGTGCCAGCAGCTTAGTGAGCGGGAGGAGCTACGAGCAGTACTTC
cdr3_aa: CASSLVSGRSYEQYF

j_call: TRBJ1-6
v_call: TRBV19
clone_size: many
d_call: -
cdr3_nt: TGTGCCAGCGGAAATTCACCCCTCCACTTT
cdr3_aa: CASGNSPLHF

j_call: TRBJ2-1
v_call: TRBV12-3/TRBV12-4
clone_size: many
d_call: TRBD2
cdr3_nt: TGTGCCAGCAGTTTTAATAGCGGGAGCGGTAATGAGCAGTTCTTC
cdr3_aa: CASSFNSGSGNEQFF

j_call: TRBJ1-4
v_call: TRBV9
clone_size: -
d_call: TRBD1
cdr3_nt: TGTGCCAGCAGCGTAGAGGACAGGGGTAATGAAAAACTGTTTTTT
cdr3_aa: CASSVEDRGNEKLFF

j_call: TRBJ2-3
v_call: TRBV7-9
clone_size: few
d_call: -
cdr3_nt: TGTGCCAGCAGCTCTACAGGGACTAGCACAGATACGCAGTATTTT
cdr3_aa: CASSSTGTSTDTQYF

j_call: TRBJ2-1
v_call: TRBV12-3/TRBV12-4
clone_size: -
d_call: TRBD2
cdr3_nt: TGTGCCAGCAGTTTCATTTACCAGAGTGTGGGACTAGCGGACCCCGAGCAGTTCTTC
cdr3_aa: CASSFIYQSVGLADPEQFF

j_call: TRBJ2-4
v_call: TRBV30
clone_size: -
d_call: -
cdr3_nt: TGTGCCTCAACACAGGGAAAAGCCAAAAACATTCAGTACTTC
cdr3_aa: CASTQGKAKNIQYF

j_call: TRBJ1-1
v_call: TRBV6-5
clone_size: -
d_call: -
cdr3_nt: TGTGCCAGCAGTTACTATCGAACACCAAGTTGGGGCGGGACGAACACTGAAGCTTTCTTT
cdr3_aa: CASSYYRTPSWGGTNTEAFF

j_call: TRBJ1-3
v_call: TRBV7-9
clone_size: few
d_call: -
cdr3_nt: TGTGCCAGCAGCTTCCCACCCCCCATATATTTT
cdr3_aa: CASSFPPPIYF

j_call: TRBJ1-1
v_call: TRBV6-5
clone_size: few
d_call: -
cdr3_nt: TGTGCCAGCACCTACCGGAGGAACACTGAAGCTTTCTTT
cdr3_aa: CASTYRRNTEAFF

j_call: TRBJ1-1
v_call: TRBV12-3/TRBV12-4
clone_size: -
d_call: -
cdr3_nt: TGTGCCAGCAATGGTGACGGATTGTTCACTGAAGCTTTCTTT
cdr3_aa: CASNGDGLFTEAFF

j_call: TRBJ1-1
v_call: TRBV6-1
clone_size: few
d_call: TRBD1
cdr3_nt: TGTGCCACCAGACAGGGGGATGAAGCTTTCTTT
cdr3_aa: CATRQGDEAFF

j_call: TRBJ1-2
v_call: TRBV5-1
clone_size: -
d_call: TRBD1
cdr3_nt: TGCGCCAGCAGCTTGGATCAAGGAACAGGGGGAAGGCCTAACTATGGCTACACCTTC
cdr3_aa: CASSLDQGTGGRPNYGYTF

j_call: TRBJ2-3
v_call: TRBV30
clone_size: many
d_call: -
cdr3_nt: TGTGCCTGGAGTTCCGATGGAGGGCCCCAGTATTTT
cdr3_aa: CAWSSDGGPQYF

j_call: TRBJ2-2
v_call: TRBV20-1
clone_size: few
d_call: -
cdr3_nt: TGCAGTGCTAGTAAGGGTCGGGTGCTAGCTGTCGGCACCGGGGAGCTGTTTTTT
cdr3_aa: CSASKGRVLAVGTGELFF

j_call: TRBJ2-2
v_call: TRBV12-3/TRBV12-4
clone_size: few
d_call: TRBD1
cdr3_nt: TGTGCCAGCAGTGCGGGACAGGGAGGCACCGGGGAGCTGTTTTTT
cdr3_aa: CASSAGQGGTGELFF

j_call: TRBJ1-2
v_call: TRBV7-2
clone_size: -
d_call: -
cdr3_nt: TGTGCCAGCAGCTTAGATCGCAGACGAGATGGCTACACCTTC
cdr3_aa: CASSLDRRRDGYTF